This is a list of T cell receptor beta chains from one sample in a study of blood T cell repertoires in COVID-19. Here immunoSEQ multiplex PCR was the method, and the copy in TCRdb shows in-frame clones only, minus some. The table shows about 220,000 clones, with over 70% occurring only once. The sequenced sample was peripheral blood. These receptors were obtained from a woman aged 45-60 years with acute or convalescent COVID-19. CDR3s include the opening cysteine and the closing phenylalanine or tryptophan. Each record gives: clone size, D gene, V gene, J gene, CDR3 protein, CDR3 DNA. D genes are given only for firm matches. Rows may omit the clone size; those that give it use once, few, many or a size class.

-	-	TRBV28	TRBJ2-7	CASSSENSYEQYF	TGTGCCAGCAGTTCTGAGAATTCCTACGAGCAGTACTTC
-	-	TRBV7-6	TRBJ2-3	CASSGGAGFTDTQYF	TGTGCCAGCAGCGGAGGAGCGGGTTTCACAGATACGCAGTATTTT
-	-	TRBV28	TRBJ1-4	CASRVLGAGSRGLFF	TGTGCCAGCAGAGTTCTCGGGGCAGGCTCAAGGGGGCTGTTTTTT
few	-	TRBV5-4	TRBJ2-1	CASSLGGPGESLYNEQFF	TGTGCCAGCAGCTTGGGGGGCCCAGGCGAGAGTTTATACAATGAGCAGTTCTTC
-	-	TRBV9	TRBJ1-6	CASSVGTENSPLHF	TGTGCCAGCAGCGTAGGGACAGAAAATTCACCCCTCCACTTT
-	TRBD2	TRBV19	TRBJ2-3	CASSIAGLAGTDTQYF	TGTGCCAGTAGTATAGCAGGACTAGCGGGCACAGATACGCAGTATTTT
-	TRBD1	TRBV27	TRBJ2-2	CASRDQFGGQGVSLAGKTGELFF	TGTGCCAGCAGGGACCAGTTCGGTGGACAGGGGGTTTCCTTAGCGGGAAAAACCGGGGAGCTGTTTTTT
few	TRBD1	TRBV28	TRBJ1-1	CASSLSPPGQVEAFF	TGTGCCAGCAGTTTATCACCCCCAGGACAGGTTGAAGCTTTCTTT
-	TRBD1	TRBV6-6	TRBJ2-6	CASTRQGPSSGANVLTF	TGTGCCAGCACTCGACAGGGTCCCAGCTCTGGGGCCAACGTCCTGACTTTC
-	TRBD1	TRBV28	TRBJ1-5	CASSFQGELSNQPQHF	TGTGCCAGCAGTTTCCAGGGGGAACTTAGCAATCAGCCCCAGCATTTT
-	TRBD1	TRBV25-1	TRBJ1-1	CASSVPSTGLIFF	TGTGCCAGCAGTGTCCCCTCGACAGGGTTAATATTCTTT
once	-	TRBV6-6	TRBJ2-7	CASSYRDTTYEQYF	TGTGCCAGCAGTTACCGGGACACAACCTACGAGCAGTACTTC
-	-	TRBV5-1	TRBJ2-3	CASRSGPGDTQYF	TGCGCCAGCAGATCGGGCCCGGGGGATACGCAGTATTTT
-	-	TRBV7-9	TRBJ1-4	CASSLGGNEKLFF	TGTGCCAGCAGCTTGGGAGGCAATGAAAAACTGTTTTTT
-	-	TRBV7-7	TRBJ2-3	CASSLDSADTQYF	TGTGCCAGCAGCTTAGATAGCGCAGATACGCAGTATTTT
-	TRBD2	TRBV6-5	TRBJ2-1	CASSGLASYNEQFF	TGTGCCAGCAGCGGACTAGCCTCCTACAATGAGCAGTTCTTC
-	TRBD2	TRBV2	TRBJ2-7	CASILEGLAREQYF	TGTGCCAGCATACTAGAAGGACTAGCGCGGGAGCAGTACTTC
few	TRBD2	TRBV5-6	TRBJ2-7	CASSFPSGRSSYEQYF	TGTGCCAGCAGCTTCCCTAGCGGGAGGAGCTCCTACGAGCAGTACTTC
-	TRBD1	TRBV11-2	TRBJ2-7	CASSLGTGARNEQYF	TGTGCCAGCAGCTTAGGAACAGGGGCCCGCAACGAGCAGTACTTC